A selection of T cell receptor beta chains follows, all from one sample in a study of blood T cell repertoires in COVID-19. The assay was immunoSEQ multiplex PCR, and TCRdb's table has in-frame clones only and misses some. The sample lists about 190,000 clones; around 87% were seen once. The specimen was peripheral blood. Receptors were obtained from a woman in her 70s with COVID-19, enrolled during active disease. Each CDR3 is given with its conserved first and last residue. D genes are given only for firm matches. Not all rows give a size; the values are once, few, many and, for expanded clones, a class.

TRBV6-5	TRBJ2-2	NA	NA	CASSYLRNTGELFF	TGTGCCAGCAGTTACTTGAGAAACACCGGGGAGCTGTTTTTT
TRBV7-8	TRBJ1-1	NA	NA	CASSLGDGSTEAFF	TGTGCCAGCAGCTTAGGCGACGGGTCCACTGAAGCTTTCTTT
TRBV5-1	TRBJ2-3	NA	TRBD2	CASGGLAGDTDTQYF	TGCGCCAGCGGGGGACTAGCGGGAGATACAGATACGCAGTATTTT
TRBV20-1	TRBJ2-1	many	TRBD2	CSASNAGGGNEQFF	TGCAGTGCTAGTAATGCGGGAGGTGGGAATGAGCAGTTCTTC
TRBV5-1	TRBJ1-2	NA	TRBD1	CASSLQGEYGYTF	TGCGCCAGCAGCTTACAGGGGGAGTATGGCTACACCTTC
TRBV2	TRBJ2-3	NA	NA	CASSVTAEPSTDTQYF	TGTGCCAGCAGTGTTACTGCCGAACCTAGCACAGATACGCAGTATTTT
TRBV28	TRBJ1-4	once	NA	CASRTDRSNNEKLFF	TGTGCCAGCAGGACAGACAGGAGCAACAATGAAAAACTGTTTTTT
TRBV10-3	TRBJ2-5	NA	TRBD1	CAISESIGRTGGLHETQYF	TGTGCCATCAGTGAGTCGATAGGTAGGACAGGGGGTCTTCACGAGACCCAGTACTTC
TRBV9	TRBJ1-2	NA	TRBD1	CASSTGQGNYGYTF	TGTGCCAGCAGCACCGGACAGGGAAACTATGGCTACACCTTC
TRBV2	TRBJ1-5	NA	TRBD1	CASNFAQGANQPQHF	TGTGCCAGCAATTTCGCGCAGGGGGCCAATCAGCCCCAGCATTTT
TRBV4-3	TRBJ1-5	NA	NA	CASSQDGSQPQHF	TGCGCCAGCAGCCAAGACGGGTCCCAGCCCCAGCATTTT
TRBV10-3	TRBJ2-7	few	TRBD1	CAIRGTGSYEQYF	TGTGCCATCAGGGGGACAGGCTCCTACGAGCAGTACTTC
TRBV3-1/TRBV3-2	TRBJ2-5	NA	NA	CASRGLAETQYF	TGTGCCAGCAGAGGGCTAGCCGAGACCCAGTACTTC
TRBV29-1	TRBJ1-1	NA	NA	CSVEGANTEAFF	TGCAGCGTTGAGGGCGCGAACACTGAAGCTTTCTTT
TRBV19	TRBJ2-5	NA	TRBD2	CASSELAKETQYF	TGTGCCAGTTCGGAACTAGCGAAGGAGACCCAGTACTTC
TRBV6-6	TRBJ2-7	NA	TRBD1	CASTVGQGFYEQYF	TGTGCCAGCACTGTGGGACAGGGGTTCTACGAGCAGTACTTC
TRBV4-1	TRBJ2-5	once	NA	CASSQDVSQEQETQYF	TGCGCCAGCAGCCAAGATGTATCGCAGGAACAAGAGACCCAGTACTTC
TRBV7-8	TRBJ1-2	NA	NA	CASSLALSDYGYTF	TGTGCCAGCAGCTTAGCCTTGTCGGACTATGGCTACACCTTC
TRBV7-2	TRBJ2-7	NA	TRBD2	CASSLGAAGGSYEQYF	TGTGCCAGCAGCTTAGGGGCTGCGGGAGGGTCTTACGAGCAGTACTTC
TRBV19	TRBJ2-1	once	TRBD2	CASRRLAGYNEQFF	TGTGCCAGTAGGCGTCTAGCGGGGTACAATGAGCAGTTCTTC